This T cell receptor beta chain stems from a study of blood T cells in healthy people across ages. Study results and limitations: Naive T cell percentage by flow cytometry tracked strongly with beta diversity. The CMV status of each donor remained undetermined, and this could have confounded shifts in expanded clonotypes.

The use of a sample-barcoded 5' primer and a J-beta primer mix characterized a second PCR of about 7 to 12 cycles. From the 5' RACE reads, TCRdb called clonotypes with MiXCR, one entry per CDR3 protein. The sample lists roughly 1,300,000 distinct CDR3 sequences, approximately 59% occurring once. Per sample, extraction of total RNA gave at least 6 micrograms in every case. Details on this clonotype: Its antigen remains unidentified.

The V and J ends lost 3 bases and 6 bases respectively, with 13 bases between them. The CDR3 length is 13 residues. From germline, CDR1 is SGHRS and CDR2 YFSETQ. V is TRBV5-1 and J is TRBJ2-7; D unresolved. Material: blood. This receptor was taken from a man aged 18 to 29 in good health. CDR3 amino acids: CASSSTLNGEQYF. Here the CDR3 DNA reads TGCGCCAGCAGCTCCACCCTAAATGGCGAGCAGTACTTC.